Below are 14 T cell receptor beta chains sequenced from a single sample in a study of blood T cell repertoires in COVID-19. Some clones are missing from TCRdb's copy, which holds only in-frame ones; the method was immunoSEQ multiplex PCR. The table shows approximately 250,000 clones, with about nine tenths occurring only once. Material for sequencing was peripheral blood. The receptors shown here come from a man in his thirties or forties with COVID-19, enrolled during active disease.

The rearrangement joins TRBV5-1 to TRBJ2-7; 7 nucleotides agree with TRBD1. Unmatched junction bases numbered 5, after V lost 0 bases and J lost 5 bases. The CDR3 loop spans 14 amino acids. Germline CDR1 SGHRS, CDR2 YFSETQ. The CDR3 here is CASSLGQGWDEQYF. The CDR3 DNA sequence: TGCGCCAGCAGCTTGGGACAGGGCTGGGACGAGCAGTACTTC.

The rearrangement joins TRBV6-1 to TRBJ1-3, with 12 bases lining up with TRBD1. From germline, CDR1 is MNHNS and CDR2 SASEGT. The V segment lost 3 bases and the J segment 4 bases; nucleotides outside the gene matches: 1. This CDR3 spans 15 amino acids. Here the CDR3 DNA reads TGTGCCAGCAGTGAGGGGACAGGGGGCGGAAACACCATATATTTT. Translated: CASSEGTGGGNTIYF.

This sequence joins TRBV27 and TRBJ2-3; tentative D call: TRBD2 (6 bases). The CDR3 runs 16 residues. CDR1 and CDR2 from the germline V gene are MNHEY and SMNVEV (reference sequence). Deletions cut 6 bases from V and 0 bases from J, with 16 bases between. CDR3 loop: CASSPYMRGSTDTQYF. The CDR3 nucleotides read TGTGCCAGCAGCCCTTACATGCGGGGAAGCACAGATACGCAGTATTTT.

This sequence joins TRBV4-1 and TRBJ2-3, with 11 positions matching TRBD2. V lost 3 bases to trimming and J lost 5 bases; unmatched junction nucleotides: 7. Germline CDR1 reads MGHRA; CDR2 reads YSYEKL. The CDR3 covers 16 residues. The chain's CDR3 is CASSQPSGGRLDTQYF. CDR3 bases: TGCGCCAGCAGCCAGCCTAGCGGGGGGCGTTTAGATACGCAGTATTTT.

The chain recombines TRBV3-1 (or the pseudogene TRBV3-2) with TRBJ1-2, with D possibly matching TRBD1 (5 bases). Looked up from germline, CDR1 is LGHDT and CDR2 is YNNKEL (reference sequence). V gave up 1 base and J gave up 13 bases, with 16 bases separating them. This CDR3 has 13 amino acids. CDR3 amino acids: CASSQGSARVITF. In DNA form, the CDR3 reads TGTGCCAGCAGCCAAGGATCGGCCAGGGTTATCACCTTC.

Concerning this clone: Other DNA sequences in this specimen translate into the identical CDR3. The chain is built from TRBV5-1 and TRBJ1-4; 8 bases are a match to TRBD1. The CDR3 length is 14 residues. Trimming removed 4 bases from V and 5 bases from J; junction bases left unmatched: 4. Germline CDR1 is SGHRS and CDR2 is YFSETQ. CDR3 region: CASSPGQGNEKLFF. The DNA of the CDR3 is TGCGCCAGCAGCCCTGGACAGGGAAATGAAAAACTGTTTTTT. Looking up the rest from reference TRBV5-1 and TRBJ1-4 gives the full variable domain: KAGVTQTPRYLIKTRGQQVTLSCSPISGHRSVSWYQQTPGQGLQFLFEYFSETQRNKGNFPGRFSGRQFSNSRSEMNVSTLELGDSALYLCASSPGQGNEKLFFGSGTQLSVL.

The V call is TRBV20-1, the J call TRBJ1-3; D unresolved. This CDR3 has 13 amino acids. Germline V gives CDR1 DFQATT, CDR2 SNEGSKA (reference sequence). Trimming stripped 4 bases from V and 2 bases from J, with 9 bases between. The CDR3 DNA sequence: TGCAGTGCTATTGAGACAACTGGAAACACCATATATTTT. Amino acids: CSAIETTGNTIYF.

The V gene is TRBV4-1, the J gene TRBJ1-1, with 9 bases fitting TRBD1. This CDR3 is built from 16 residues. Germline V gene data show CDR1 as MGHRA and CDR2 as YSYEKL. The V segment lost 4 bases and the J segment 4 bases; nucleotides outside the gene matches: 10. CDR3 in DNA: TGCGCCAGCAGCCGCTGGGACAGGGTCTCGTTCACTGAAGCTTTCTTT. As protein: CASSRWDRVSFTEAFF.

The rearrangement links TRBV11-2 to TRBJ2-3, with a tentative D call TRBD1 (6 bases). The CDR3 is 15 amino acids. CDR1 is SGHAT, CDR2 FQNNGV, per germline. V was trimmed by 5 bases and J by 2 bases, leaving 14 bases between them. CDR3 in DNA: TGTGCCAGCAGCCGGGCCCAGGGGCCCACAGATACGCAGTATTTT. Amino acid sequence: CASSRAQGPTDTQYF.

V and J are TRBV11-1 and TRBJ2-5, with D tentatively TRBD2 (6 bases). The CDR3 has 14 residues. CDR1 and CDR2 from the germline V gene are SGHAT and FQDESV (reference sequence). Trimming removed 7 bases at V and 2 bases at J, with 14 bases between. The CDR3 protein is CASNFGGGQETQYF. The CDR3 DNA reads TGTGCCAGCAATTTCGGCGGAGGGCAAGAGACCCAGTACTTC.

The chain employs TRBV6-6 and TRBJ2-7; D perhaps matches TRBD2 (6 bases). Germline lookup yields CDR1 MNHNY and CDR2 SVGAGI (reference sequence). V was clipped by 6 bases and J by 3 bases, with 21 bases between them. This CDR3 has 16 amino acids. The CDR3 protein is CASSSTSLSGGYEQYF. The CDR3 nucleotides read TGTGCCAGCAGCTCCACCTCCTTGTCCGGGGGCTACGAGCAGTACTTC.

The chain carries TRBV11-3 and TRBJ2-1; weak D call: TRBD1 (6 bases). CDR1 and CDR2 from the germline V gene are SGHNT and YENEEA. The CDR3 is 16 residues long. With 0 bases removed from V and 4 bases from J, the gap between germline ends came to 13 bases. CDR3 loop: CASSLEGAGFYNEQFF. Written as DNA, the CDR3 is TGTGCCAGCAGCTTAGAGGGGGCTGGGTTTTACAATGAGCAGTTCTTC.

This clone was seen only a few times. The gene calls are TRBV30 and TRBJ1-1, with D possibly matching TRBD1 (5 bases). This CDR3 has 13 residues. Per the germline V gene, CDR1 is GTSNPN and CDR2 is SVGIG (reference sequence). The V and J ends lost 5 bases and 10 bases respectively, with 20 bases between them. The CDR3 region has the DNA TGTGCCTGGGCCCGGGGGAAATGGGGGGGAGCTTTCTTT. Its translation is CAWARGKWGGAFF.

The chain employs TRBV18 and TRBJ2-7; maybe TRBD1 (7 bases). V was cut by 6 bases and J by 7 bases, with 19 bases left in between. Per germline, CDR1 KGHSH and CDR2 LQKENI. The CDR3 runs 14 residues. The CDR3: CASSRQGGQGEQYF. CDR3 DNA sequence: TGTGCCAGCTCCCGACAGGGAGGCCAAGGGGAGCAGTACTTC.